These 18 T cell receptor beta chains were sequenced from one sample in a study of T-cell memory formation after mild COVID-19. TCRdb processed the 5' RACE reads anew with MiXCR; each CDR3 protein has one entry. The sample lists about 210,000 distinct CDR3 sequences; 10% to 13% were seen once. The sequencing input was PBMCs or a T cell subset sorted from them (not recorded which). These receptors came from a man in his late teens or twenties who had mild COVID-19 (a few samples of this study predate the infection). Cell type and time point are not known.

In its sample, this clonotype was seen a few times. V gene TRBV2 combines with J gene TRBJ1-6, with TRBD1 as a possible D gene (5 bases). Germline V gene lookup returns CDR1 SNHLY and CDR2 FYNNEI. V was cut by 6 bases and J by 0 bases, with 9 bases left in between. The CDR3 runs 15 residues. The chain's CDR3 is CASRGGSSYNSPLHF. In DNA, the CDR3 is TGTGCCAGCAGGGGGGGTAGCTCCTATAATTCACCCCTCCACTTT.

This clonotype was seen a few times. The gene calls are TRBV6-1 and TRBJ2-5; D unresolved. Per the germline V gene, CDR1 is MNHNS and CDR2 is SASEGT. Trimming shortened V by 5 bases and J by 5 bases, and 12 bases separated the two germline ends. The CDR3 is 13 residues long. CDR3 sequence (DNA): TGTGCCAGCAGTTTCCGGACCGGGGAGACCCAGTACTTC. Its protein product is CASSFRTGETQYF.

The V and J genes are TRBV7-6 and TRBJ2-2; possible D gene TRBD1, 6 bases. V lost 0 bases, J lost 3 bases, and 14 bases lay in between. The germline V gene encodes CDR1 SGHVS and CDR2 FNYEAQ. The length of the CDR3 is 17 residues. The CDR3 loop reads CASSLAQARGYTGELFF. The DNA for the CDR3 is TGTGCCAGCAGCTTAGCCCAAGCCAGGGGATACACCGGGGAGCTGTTTTTT.

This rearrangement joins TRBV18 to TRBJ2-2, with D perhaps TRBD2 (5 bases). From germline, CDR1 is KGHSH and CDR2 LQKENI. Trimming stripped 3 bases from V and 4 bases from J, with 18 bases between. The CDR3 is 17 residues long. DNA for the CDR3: TGTGCCAGCTCACCCCTCGACACGAGCGGAAGCACCGGGGAGCTGTTTTTT. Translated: CASSPLDTSGSTGELFF.

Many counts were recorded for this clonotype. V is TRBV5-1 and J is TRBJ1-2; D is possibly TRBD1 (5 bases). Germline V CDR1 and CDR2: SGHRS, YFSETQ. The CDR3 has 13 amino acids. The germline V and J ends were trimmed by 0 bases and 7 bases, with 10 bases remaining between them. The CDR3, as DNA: TGCGCCAGCAGCTTGGGGGCAGGGTCTGGCTACACCTTC. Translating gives CASSLGAGSGYTF.

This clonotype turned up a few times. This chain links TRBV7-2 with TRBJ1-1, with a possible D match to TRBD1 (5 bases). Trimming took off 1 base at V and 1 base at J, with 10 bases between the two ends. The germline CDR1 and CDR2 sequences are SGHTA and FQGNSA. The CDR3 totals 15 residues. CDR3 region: CASSLESGRNTEAFF. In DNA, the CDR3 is TGTGCCAGCAGCTTAGAGTCAGGGAGGAACACTGAAGCTTTCTTT.

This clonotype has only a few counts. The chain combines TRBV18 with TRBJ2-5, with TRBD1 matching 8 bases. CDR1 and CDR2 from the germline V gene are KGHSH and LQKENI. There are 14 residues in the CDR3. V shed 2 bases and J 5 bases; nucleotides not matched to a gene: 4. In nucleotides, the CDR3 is TGTGCCAGCTCACCAATGGGACAGGACGAGACCCAGTACTTC. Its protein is CASSPMGQDETQYF.

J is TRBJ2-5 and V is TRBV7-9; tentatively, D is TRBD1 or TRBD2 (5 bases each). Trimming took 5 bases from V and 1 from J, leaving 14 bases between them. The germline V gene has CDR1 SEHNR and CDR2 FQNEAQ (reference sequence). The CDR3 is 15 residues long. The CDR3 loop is CASSKEGTAQETQYF. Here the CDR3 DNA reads TGTGCCAGCAGCAAGGAAGGGACCGCCCAAGAGACCCAGTACTTC.

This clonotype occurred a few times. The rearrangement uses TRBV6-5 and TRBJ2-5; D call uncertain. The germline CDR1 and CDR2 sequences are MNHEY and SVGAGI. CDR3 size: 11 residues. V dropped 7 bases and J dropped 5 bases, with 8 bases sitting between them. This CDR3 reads CASNLRETQYF. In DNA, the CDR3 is TGTGCCAGCAACCTGAGGGAGACCCAGTACTTC.

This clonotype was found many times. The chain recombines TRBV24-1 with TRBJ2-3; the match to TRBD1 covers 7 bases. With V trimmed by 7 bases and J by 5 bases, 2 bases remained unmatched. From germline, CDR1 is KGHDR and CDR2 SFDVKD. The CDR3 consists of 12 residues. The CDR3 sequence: CATRGGGDTQYF. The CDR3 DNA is TGTGCCACCAGAGGGGGCGGAGATACGCAGTATTTT.

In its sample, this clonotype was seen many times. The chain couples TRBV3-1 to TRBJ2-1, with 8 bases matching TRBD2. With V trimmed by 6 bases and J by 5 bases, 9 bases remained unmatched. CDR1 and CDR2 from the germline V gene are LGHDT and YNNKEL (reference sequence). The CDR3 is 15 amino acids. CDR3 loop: CASRAAGGENNEQFF. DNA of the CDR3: TGTGCCAGCAGGGCGGCGGGGGGCGAAAACAATGAGCAGTTCTTC.

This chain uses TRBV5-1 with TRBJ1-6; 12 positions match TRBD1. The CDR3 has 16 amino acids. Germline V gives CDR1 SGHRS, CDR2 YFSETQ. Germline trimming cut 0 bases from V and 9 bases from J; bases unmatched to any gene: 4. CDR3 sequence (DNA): TGCGCCAGCAGCTTGGTAGGGACAGGGGGCGGTTCACCCCTCCACTTT. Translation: CASSLVGTGGGSPLHF.

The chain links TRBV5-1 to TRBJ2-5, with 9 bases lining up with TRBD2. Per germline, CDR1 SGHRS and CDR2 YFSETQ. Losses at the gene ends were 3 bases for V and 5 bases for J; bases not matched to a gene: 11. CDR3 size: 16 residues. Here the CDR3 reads CASSWGTSQLRETQYF. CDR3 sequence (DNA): TGCGCCAGCAGCTGGGGGACTAGCCAACTCCGGGAGACCCAGTACTTC. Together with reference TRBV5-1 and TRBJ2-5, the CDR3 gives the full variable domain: KAGVTQTPRYLIKTRGQQVTLSCSPISGHRSVSWYQQTPGQGLQFLFEYFSETQRNKGNFPGRFSGRQFSNSRSEMNVSTLELGDSALYLCASSWGTSQLRETQYFGPGTRLLVL.

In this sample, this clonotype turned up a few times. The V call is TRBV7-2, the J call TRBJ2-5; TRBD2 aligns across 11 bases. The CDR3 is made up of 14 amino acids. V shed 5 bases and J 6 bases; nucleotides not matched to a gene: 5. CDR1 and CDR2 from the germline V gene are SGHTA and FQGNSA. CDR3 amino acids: CASSPTSGGQTQYF. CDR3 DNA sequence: TGTGCCAGCAGCCCTACTAGCGGGGGACAGACCCAGTACTTC.

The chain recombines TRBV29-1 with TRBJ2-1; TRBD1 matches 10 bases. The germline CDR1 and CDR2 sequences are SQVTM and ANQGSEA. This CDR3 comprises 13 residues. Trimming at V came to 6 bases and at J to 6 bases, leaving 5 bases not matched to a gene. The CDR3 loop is CSVDRGPVNEQFF. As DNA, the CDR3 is TGCAGCGTCGACAGGGGGCCGGTCAATGAGCAGTTCTTC.

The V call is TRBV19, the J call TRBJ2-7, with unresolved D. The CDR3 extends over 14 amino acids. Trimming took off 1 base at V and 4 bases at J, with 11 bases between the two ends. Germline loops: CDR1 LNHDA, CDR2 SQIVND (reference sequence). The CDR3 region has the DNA TGTGCCAGTAGTATAGCAAAGGGTTGGTACGAGCAGTACTTC. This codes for CASSIAKGWYEQYF.

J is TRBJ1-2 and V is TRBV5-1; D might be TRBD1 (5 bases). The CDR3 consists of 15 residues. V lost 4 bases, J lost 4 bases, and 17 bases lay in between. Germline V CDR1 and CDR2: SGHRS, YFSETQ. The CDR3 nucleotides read TGCGCCAGCAGCGTGGGACTGTTTTTAGGCTATGGCTACACCTTC. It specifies CASSVGLFLGYGYTF.

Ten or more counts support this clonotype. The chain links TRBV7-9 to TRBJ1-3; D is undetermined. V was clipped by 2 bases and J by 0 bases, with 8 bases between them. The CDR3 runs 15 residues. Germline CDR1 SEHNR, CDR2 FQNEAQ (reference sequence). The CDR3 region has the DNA TGTGCCAGCAGCTTAAACCTTCGCTCTGGAAACACCATATATTTT. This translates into CASSLNLRSGNTIYF.